This is a list of T cell receptor beta chains from one sample in a study of human T cells and chemical hapten exposure. TCRdb analysed the RACE reads with MiXCR anew, one entry per CDR3 protein. This table has approximately 100,000 distinct CDR3 sequences, approximately 11% appearing once. Sequencing used whole blood, obtained in connection with sensitization to the hapten diphenylcyclopropenone (DPC). Receptor source: a middle-aged woman with alopecia areata. Some clones in this sample may be carry-over from other donors' samples. CDR3s include the opening cysteine and the closing phenylalanine or tryptophan. D genes are given only for firm matches. Size is omitted from some rows. Given values are once, few, many or a class for expanded clones.

v_gene,abundance,d_gene,j_gene,CDR3nt,CDR3aa
TRBV5-1,.,TRBD1,TRBJ1-6,TGCGCCAGCAGCAAGGACAGGGTCAGCGTTAATTCACCCCTCCACTTT,CASSKDRVSVNSPLHF
TRBV7-6,many,.,TRBJ1-2,TGTGCCAGCAGCTTAGATGGGGGGACACTTGGCTACACCTTC,CASSLDGGTLGYTF
TRBV12-3/TRBV12-4,.,TRBD2,TRBJ2-5,TGTGCCAGCAGTTTGTCTAGCGGAGAGACCCAGTACTTC,CASSLSSGETQYF
TRBV28,.,.,TRBJ1-1,TGTGCCAGCAGCCCGGGACACCCGGCGGAGGCTTTCTTT,CASSPGHPAEAFF
TRBV7-6,many,.,TRBJ2-1,TGTGCCAGCAGCACCCGGGGCGGGGTCGATGAGCAGTTCTTC,CASSTRGGVDEQFF
TRBV7-9,.,.,TRBJ2-7,TGTGCCAGCAGCTTAGCTGGGGATTTTTACGAGCAGTACTTC,CASSLAGDFYEQYF
TRBV11-2,many,.,TRBJ2-5,TGTGCCAGCAGCCCAGGGGGGGGAGCGGGCCAAGAGACCCAGTACTTC,CASSPGGGAGQETQYF
TRBV6-1,many,.,TRBJ2-7,TGTGCCAGCTACGGCAGGGGAAGGGAATTAAGCTCCTACGAGCAGTACTTC,CASYGRGRELSSYEQYF
TRBV20-1,many,.,TRBJ1-5,TGCAGTGCTAGAGATCCAGTCAGAAACAATCAGCCCCAGCATTTT,CSARDPVRNNQPQHF
TRBV5-1,.,.,TRBJ1-1,TGCGCCAGCAGCCCGGACCTTGGCAGTGTGAACACTGAAGCTTTCTTT,CASSPDLGSVNTEAFF
TRBV28,.,TRBD1,TRBJ1-2,TGTGCCAGCAGTTTCAGGGGGGGATTGTCATATGGCTACACCTTC,CASSFRGGLSYGYTF
TRBV18,few,.,TRBJ1-2,TGTGCCAGCTCACCAGGAAGCCAGTCGGACGGGGGCTACACCTTC,CASSPGSQSDGGYTF
TRBV4-1,.,TRBD1,TRBJ2-7,TGCGCCAGCAGCCCGGCCGGGACAGGGAACTACGAGCAGTACTTC,CASSPAGTGNYEQYF
TRBV4-3,.,.,TRBJ1-5,TGCGCCAGCAGCCAAGGGGCCGATCAGCCCCAGCATTTT,CASSQGADQPQHF
TRBV12-3/TRBV12-4,.,.,TRBJ1-6,TGTGCCAGCAGCCTGGTCAATAATTCACCCCTCCACTTT,CASSLVNNSPLHF
TRBV12-5,.,TRBD1,TRBJ1-2,TGTGCTAGTGGTTTGGGACAGGGGACAGAGAGCTACACCTTC,CASGLGQGTESYTF
TRBV7-9,many,TRBD2,TRBJ2-7,TGTGCCAGCAGCGGACAGGGACTAGCGGGAGACGAGCAGTACTTC,CASSGQGLAGDEQYF
TRBV13,.,.,TRBJ2-2,TGTGCTAGCGAATCTGGGGGCGTTACAACCGGGGAGCTGTTTTTT,CASESGGVTTGELFF
TRBV11-2,.,TRBD1,TRBJ2-7,TGTGCCAGCAATTTCGACAGGGGACGAGACGAGCAGTACTTC,CASNFDRGRDEQYF
TRBV6-6,once,.,TRBJ2-3,TGTGCCAGCAGTTACTCTCCGGGGGCCTTCAATCAGCCCCAGTATTTT,CASSYSPGAFNQPQYF
TRBV5-1,few,TRBD1,TRBJ2-1,TGCGCCAGCAGCTTGGCCAGGGGACAGTTCGGTGAGCAGTTCTTC,CASSLARGQFGEQFF
TRBV7-2,.,.,TRBJ2-1,TGTGCCAGCAGCGGCGGTGAGCAGTTCTTC,CASSGGEQFF
TRBV28,many,.,TRBJ1-2,TGTGCCAGCAGTGGGCAGCACTCTAACTATGGCTACACCTTC,CASSGQHSNYGYTF
TRBV12-3/TRBV12-4,many,TRBD1,TRBJ1-1,TGTGCCAGCAGGGGGGACAGGGGGCGATACACTGAAGCTTTCTTT,CASRGDRGRYTEAFF
TRBV6-5,.,TRBD1,TRBJ1-2,TGTGCCAGCAGTTACCGGGACAGAACTTCGCGGGGCTACACCTTC,CASSYRDRTSRGYTF
TRBV19,.,TRBD1,TRBJ1-2,TGTGCCAGTGGGACAGGGTTCGGTGACTACACCTTC,CASGTGFGDYTF
TRBV7-2,.,.,TRBJ2-5,TGTGCCAGCAGCTTATTGGCGGGAATGGAGACCCAGTACTTC,CASSLLAGMETQYF
TRBV5-5,.,TRBD1,TRBJ2-5,TGTGCCAGCAGGGACGAATGGACAGGGGTCCGGCAAGAGACCCAGTACTTC,CASRDEWTGVRQETQYF
TRBV18,few,TRBD1,TRBJ1-1,TGTGCCAGCTCACGGGACAGGGACACTGAAGCTTTCTTT,CASSRDRDTEAFF
TRBV10-3,few,.,TRBJ1-2,TGTGCCATCAGTGAGTCTAGCAGGGACTACGGCTACACCTTC,CAISESSRDYGYTF
TRBV7-7,.,.,TRBJ1-1,TGTGCTAGCAGCAGGGGACTGAGGGGCACTGAAGCTTTCTTT,CASSRGLRGTEAFF
TRBV6-2/TRBV6-3,few,.,TRBJ2-2,TGTGCCAGCAGTTCGCACACCGGGGAGCTGTTTTTT,CASSSHTGELFF
TRBV20-1,.,TRBD2,TRBJ2-2,TGCAGTGCTAGAGATCGTCTAGCGGGGGCCGGGGAGCTGTTTTTT,CSARDRLAGAGELFF
TRBV7-2,many,.,TRBJ1-1,TGTGCCAGCAGCTTCGGGTCGGCGGTCCACACTGAAGCTTTCTTT,CASSFGSAVHTEAFF
TRBV7-2,few,TRBD2,TRBJ2-5,TGTGCCAGCAGCTCACTACTAGCGGGAGGCCAAGAGACCCAGTACTTC,CASSSLLAGGQETQYF
TRBV4-1,many,.,TRBJ2-7,TGCGCCAGCAGCCAGGCGGAGACTAACTACGAGCAGTACTTC,CASSQAETNYEQYF
TRBV9,few,TRBD1,TRBJ2-3,TGTGCCAGCAGCGTAGAAGGGGGCTGGGTCACAGATACGCAGTATTTT,CASSVEGGWVTDTQYF
TRBV20-1,once,TRBD1,TRBJ2-2,TGCAGTGCGAGGACAGGGATCTGGACCGGGGAGCTGTTTTTT,CSARTGIWTGELFF
TRBV12-3/TRBV12-4,few,.,TRBJ2-2,TGTGCCAGCAGGGGAGGTTTGGGGGTCACCGGGGAGCTGTTTTTT,CASRGGLGVTGELFF
TRBV9,.,.,TRBJ2-7,TGTGCCAGCAGCGTAGGCATCGGGGGTCCCTACGAGCAGTACTTC,CASSVGIGGPYEQYF
TRBV20-1,many,TRBD2,TRBJ2-3,TGCAGTGCCGTGACTAGCGGGGGGGCAGATACGCAGTATTTT,CSAVTSGGADTQYF
TRBV6-5,few,TRBD1,TRBJ1-2,TGTGCCAGCAGTCAAACAGGGGACCCGAATGGCTACACCTTC,CASSQTGDPNGYTF
TRBV28,.,.,TRBJ2-7,TGTGCCAGCACCGGGGGCTACGAGCAGTACTTC,CASTGGYEQYF
TRBV5-1,many,.,TRBJ1-1,TGCGCCAGCAGCTTGGCGGCCTTGGGGGCTCGGACTGAAGCTTTCTTT,CASSLAALGARTEAFF
TRBV20-1,.,.,TRBJ2-7,TGCAGTGCTAAGTTAACTACACACGAGCAGTACTTC,CSAKLTTHEQYF
TRBV7-8,.,TRBD2,TRBJ2-5,TGTGCCAGCAGCTTCCGGCTACCCAGGGAGGGGACCCAGTACTTC,CASSFRLPREGTQYF
TRBV11-3,few,.,TRBJ2-3,TGTGCCAGCAGCTTGGAGGGGGACGGCACAGATACGCAGTATTTT,CASSLEGDGTDTQYF
TRBV5-5,.,.,TRBJ2-1,TGTGCCAGCAGCCCCCGATCGTTGGGGGAGCAGTTCTTC,CASSPRSLGEQFF
TRBV11-2,.,.,TRBJ2-5,TGTGCCAGCAGCCAGTGGGCCCCTGTACTACAAGAGACCCAGTACTTC,CASSQWAPVLQETQYF